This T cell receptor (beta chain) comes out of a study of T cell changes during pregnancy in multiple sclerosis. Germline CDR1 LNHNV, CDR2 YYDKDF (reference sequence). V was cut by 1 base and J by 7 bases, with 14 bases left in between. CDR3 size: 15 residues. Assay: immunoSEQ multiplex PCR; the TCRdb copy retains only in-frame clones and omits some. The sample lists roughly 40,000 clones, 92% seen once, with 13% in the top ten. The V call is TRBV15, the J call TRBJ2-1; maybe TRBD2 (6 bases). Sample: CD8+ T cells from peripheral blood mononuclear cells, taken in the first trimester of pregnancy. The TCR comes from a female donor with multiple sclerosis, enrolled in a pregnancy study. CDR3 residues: CATSRVQEGKNEQFF. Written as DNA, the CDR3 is TGTGCCACCAGCAGAGTCCAGGAGGGGAAAAATGAGCAGTTCTTC.